These 10 T cell receptor beta chains were sequenced from one sample in a study of OX40 agonist ivuxolimab in advanced cancers. TCRdb's copy holds only in-frame clones and misses some; the assay was immunoSEQ multiplex PCR. There are 55,000 to 70,000 clones in the sample; 80% to 90% occur only once, and around 1.9% lies in the top ten. This specimen consisted of CD4+ or CD8+ T cells sorted from blood, obtained in a trial of the OX40 agonist ivuxolimab. The source is an adult with an advanced solid tumor such as melanoma, head and neck, liver or kidney cancer.

V gene TRBV7-8 combines with J gene TRBJ1-1, with unresolved D. The germline V and J ends were trimmed by 5 bases and 4 bases, with 11 bases remaining between them. The CDR3 runs to 13 residues. CDR1 and CDR2 from the germline V gene are SGHVS and FQNEAQ. The CDR3 here is CASSAGVFTEAFF. The CDR3 DNA sequence: TGTGCCAGCAGCGCCGGAGTGTTCACTGAAGCTTTCTTT.

The chain carries TRBV19 and TRBJ2-3; 7 bases fit TRBD2. Per the germline V gene, CDR1 is LNHDA and CDR2 is SQIVND (reference sequence). The CDR3 consists of 18 residues. V dropped 3 bases and J dropped 8; count of bases not matched to a gene: 20. DNA of the CDR3: TGTGCCAGTAGTATCACCCCCGGGACTACGATTCAACGTCGTACGCAGTATTTT. It encodes CASSITPGTTIQRRTQYF.

The rearrangement links TRBV6-6 to TRBJ2-1, with 7 nucleotides matching TRBD2. From germline, CDR1 is MNHNY and CDR2 SVGAGI (reference sequence). V was pared by 5 bases and J by 9 bases, with 13 bases of the junction left unmatched. The CDR3 is made up of 15 amino acids. The CDR3 bases are TGTGCCAGCAGTACCCGGGGTAGCGGGTATGGTGAGCAGTTCTTC. This codes for CASSTRGSGYGEQFF.

The V call is TRBV9, the J call TRBJ2-1; possibly TRBD1 or TRBD2 for D (6 bases each). Per germline, CDR1 SGDLS and CDR2 YYNGEE. Trimming pared 3 bases from V and 5 bases from J, leaving 15 bases between. The CDR3 runs to 15 residues. Written as DNA, the CDR3 is TGTGCCAGCAGCGGCGGAGGGGGTGGTAACAATGAGCAGTTCTTC. Protein: CASSGGGGGNNEQFF.

The rearrangement joins TRBV18 to TRBJ2-2; 9 bases are a match to TRBD2. With 3 bases clipped from V and 0 bases from J, the junction kept 2 bases outside the gene matches. Germline V gene sequence: CDR1 KGHSH, CDR2 LQKENI. The CDR3 extends over 16 amino acids. The CDR3 region is CASSPGLAANTGELFF. Written as DNA, the CDR3 is TGTGCCAGCTCACCGGGACTAGCAGCGAACACCGGGGAGCTGTTTTTT. The entire variable domain, with the rest obtained from reference TRBV18 and TRBJ2-2, is as follows: NAGVMQNPRHLVRRRGQEARLRCSPMKGHSHVYWYRQLPEEGLKFMVYLQKENIIDESGMPKERFSAEFPKEGPSILRIQQVVRGDSAAYFCASSPGLAANTGELFFGEGSRLTVL.

The rearrangement links TRBV19 to TRBJ2-4; TRBD1 might be the D (6 bases). The CDR3 contains 15 residues. Germline-derived CDR1 and CDR2 are LNHDA and SQIVND (reference sequence). Trimming shortened V by 5 bases and J by 0 bases, and 11 bases separated the two germline ends. In nucleotides, the CDR3 is TGTGCCAGTAGTGAACAGGGAGTAGCCAAAAACATTCAGTACTTC. Protein product: CASSEQGVAKNIQYF.

The chain joins TRBV7-3 to TRBJ2-5, with TRBD2 matching over 9 bases. Germline assignment: CDR1 SGHTA and CDR2 FQGTGA. The CDR3 is 15 residues long. J lost 5 bases, V lost 2 bases, and 6 bases had no gene match. The CDR3 DNA sequence: TGTGCCAGCAGCTTAGGCGGGAGGGCCTTGGAGACCCAGTACTTC. Residues: CASSLGGRALETQYF. The variable domain in full, with the rest retrieved from reference TRBV7-3 and TRBJ2-5, is GAGVSQTPSNKVTEKGKYVELRCDPISGHTALYWYRQSLGQGPEFLIYFQGTGAADDSGLPNDRFFAVRPEGSVSTLKIQRTERGDSAVYLCASSLGGRALETQYFGPGTRLLVL.

V usage is TRBV19 and J usage is TRBJ1-3; D unclear. This CDR3 comprises 15 residues. The germline gives CDR1 LNHDA, CDR2 SQIVND (reference sequence). V was pared by 5 bases and J by 0 bases, with 11 bases between. Here the CDR3 DNA reads TGTGCCAGTAGTCCGAACATAGTCTCTGGAAACACCATATATTTT. Translated: CASSPNIVSGNTIYF. Full variable domain (remainder filled in from reference TRBV19 and TRBJ1-3): DGGITQSPKYLFRKEGQNVTLSCEQNLNHDAMYWYRQDPGQGLRLIYYSQIVNDFQKGDIAEGYSVSREKKESFPLTVTSAQKNPTAFYLCASSPNIVSGNTIYFGEGSWLTVV.

The chain carries TRBV20-1 and TRBJ1-2; D is uncertain. The ends were cut back, 5 bases at V and 5 bases at J, with 6 bases in the middle. This CDR3 is built from 10 residues. Germline-derived CDR1 and CDR2 are DFQATT and SNEGSKA (reference sequence). CDR3 in amino acids: CSADEYGYTF. The DNA for the CDR3 is TGCAGTGCTGATGAGTATGGCTACACCTTC.

The chain carries TRBV5-4 and TRBJ1-2, with D possibly matching TRBD1 (6 bases). This CDR3 contains 14 residues. Germline CDR1 reads SGHNT; CDR2 reads YYREEE (reference sequence). Between the trimmed V and J ends, which lost 4 bases and 3 bases, there was a span of 13 bases. Here the CDR3 reads CASSPARTDYGYTF. CDR3 in DNA: TGTGCCAGCAGCCCAGCCCGGACAGACTATGGCTACACCTTC.